This T cell receptor (beta chain) was sequenced for a study of blood T cell repertoires in COVID-19. Study in general: Samples came from the United States, Italy and Spain, spanning acute and convalescent COVID-19.

In the authors' workflow: Scientists estimated how many nucleated cells there were by amplifying reference gene primers. Sequencing was performed with immunoSEQ multiplex PCR; in TCRdb, only in-frame clones are kept and a portion is missing. That table furnishes V, J and clone size, whereas the DNA furnished D and trimming. The table includes around 140,000 clones, 84% detected once. Sequenced material: peripheral blood. This clonotype was sampled from a man aged 55 to 69 with active or convalescent COVID-19.

CDR3 bases: TGTGCCAGCAGCTTACAGGGGGCCACTGAAGCTTTCTTT. Translation: CASSLQGATEAFF. V usage is TRBV5-8 and J usage is TRBJ1-1, with 9 positions matching TRBD1. CDR1 is SGHTS and CDR2 is YDEGEE in the germline V gene. CDR3 length: 13 amino acids. The V segment lost 2 bases and the J segment 4 bases; nucleotides outside the gene matches: 0.